One and the same sample provided the 22 T cell receptor beta chains below, sequenced in a study of blood T cell repertoires in COVID-19. Sequenced by immunoSEQ multiplex PCR; TCRdb stores in-frame clones only, minus some. The sample lists 200,000 or so clones, roughly 81% occurring once. Material for sequencing was peripheral blood. The receptors were sampled from a woman aged 80 or older with COVID-19, enrolled during active disease.

This clone has more than one count but fewer than ten. The chain recombines TRBV30 with TRBJ2-5, with D uncertain. Germline V gene data show CDR1 as GTSNPN and CDR2 as SVGIG (reference sequence). The CDR3 is made up of 12 amino acids. The V end lost 2 bases, the J end lost 5 bases, and 9 bases lay between the germline ends. CDR3 DNA sequence: TGTGCCTGGAGTCGCTTCGGGGAGACCCAGTACTTC. It yields the protein CAWSRFGETQYF.

This chain connects TRBV29-1 to TRBJ1-1; 7 nucleotides agree with TRBD1. The CDR3 runs 13 residues. The germline CDR1 and CDR2 sequences are SQVTM and ANQGSEA. Trimming at V came to 3 bases and at J to 1 base, leaving 2 bases not matched to a gene. The CDR3 DNA reads TGCAGCGTTGAGTCAGGGGGGAACACTGAAGCTTTCTTT. Translated, it gives CSVESGGNTEAFF.

This clone turned up a few times. The sample holds other DNA sequences that translate to the same CDR3. V and J are TRBV11-2 and TRBJ1-2, with no clear D. Between the trimmed V and J ends, which lost 5 bases and 3 bases, there was a span of 7 bases. In germline, CDR1 is SGHAT, CDR2 FQNNGV. The CDR3 has 12 residues. CDR3 sequence: CASSPLDYGYTF. The CDR3 DNA reads as TGTGCCAGCAGCCCCCTAGACTATGGCTACACCTTC. The complete variable domain, with remaining parts taken from reference TRBV11-2 and TRBJ1-2, reads EAGVAQSPRYKIIEKRQSVAFWCNPISGHATLYWYQQILGQGPKLLIQFQNNGVVDDSQLPKDRFSAERLKGVDSTLKIQPAKLEDSAVYLCASSPLDYGYTFGSGTRLTVV.

This clone was counted a few times. V is TRBV29-1 and J is TRBJ1-1, with D maybe TRBD1 (6 bases). V lost 4 bases and J 4 bases, leaving 22 bases between the germline ends. Germline V lookup: CDR1 SQVTM, CDR2 ANQGSEA. The CDR3 has 16 residues. CDR3 DNA sequence: TGCAGCGTTGCGGGGGGGGCTGCCGGGTGGACCACTGAAGCTTTCTTT. This translates into CSVAGGAAGWTTEAFF.

The table lists this clone with a count of one. The chain recombines TRBV10-1 with TRBJ1-1; 9 bases map to TRBD1. Germline V gene lookup returns CDR1 WNHNN and CDR2 SYGVQD (reference sequence). The CDR3 length is 13 residues. The V segment lost 6 bases and the J segment 2 bases; nucleotides outside the gene matches: 1. CDR3 in DNA: TGCGCCAGCAGGGGACAGGGCAACACTGAAGCTTTCTTT. Protein: CASRGQGNTEAFF.

The rearrangement links TRBV9 to TRBJ2-1; 8 positions match TRBD1. CDR3 length equals 16 residues. Germline V gene data show CDR1 as SGDLS and CDR2 as YYNGEE. Trimming at V came to 3 bases and at J to 0 bases, leaving 5 bases not matched to a gene. The CDR3 sequence: CASSATGANSYNEQFF. The CDR3 region has the DNA TGTGCCAGCAGCGCGACAGGGGCTAACTCCTACAATGAGCAGTTCTTC.

The chain carries TRBV9 and TRBJ2-3; 13 positions agree with TRBD2. CDR3 length: 17 amino acids. Germline lookup yields CDR1 SGDLS and CDR2 YYNGEE. Unmatched junction bases numbered 8, after V lost 3 bases and J lost 4 bases. In nucleotides, the CDR3 is TGTGCCAGCAGCGGGACTAGCGGGAGATATGCCGCAGATACGCAGTATTTT. Its translation: CASSGTSGRYAADTQYF.

The chain uses TRBV5-1 and TRBJ1-1; 7 positions agree with TRBD1. This CDR3 contains 15 residues. V dropped 0 bases and J dropped 3; count of bases not matched to a gene: 5. Germline-derived CDR1 and CDR2 are SGHRS and YFSETQ. This CDR3 is CASSLAGRGDTEAFF. As DNA, the CDR3 is TGCGCCAGCAGCTTGGCCGGCAGGGGGGACACTGAAGCTTTCTTT. The full variable domain, its missing parts supplied by reference TRBV5-1 and TRBJ1-1, is KAGVTQTPRYLIKTRGQQVTLSCSPISGHRSVSWYQQTPGQGLQFLFEYFSETQRNKGNFPGRFSGRQFSNSRSEMNVSTLELGDSALYLCASSLAGRGDTEAFFGQGTRLTVV.

J is TRBJ2-1 and V is TRBV28; 8 nucleotides align to TRBD2. From germline, CDR1 is MDHEN and CDR2 SYDVKM. CDR3 length: 15 residues. Germline trimming cut 6 bases from V and 2 bases from J; bases unmatched to any gene: 6. CDR3 loop: CASSLTSGAYNEQFF. CDR3 sequence (DNA): TGTGCCAGCAGCCTCACTAGCGGCGCCTACAATGAGCAGTTCTTC. The complete variable domain, with remaining parts taken from reference TRBV28 and TRBJ2-1, reads DVKVTQSSRYLVKRTGEKVFLECVQDMDHENMFWYRQDPGLGLRLIYFSYDVKMKEKGDIPEGYSVSREKKERFSLILESASTNQTSMYLCASSLTSGAYNEQFFGPGTRLTVL.

The chain uses TRBV18 and TRBJ2-7, with 7 bases fitting TRBD1. The junction had 18 bases not matched to a gene; V was cut back by 4 bases and J by 6 bases. The CDR3 sequence is 17 residues long. Germline CDR1 is KGHSH and CDR2 is LQKENI. The CDR3 nucleotides are TGTGCCAGCTCACTTTCCTCCCCCGGGACAGTCGGCCGCGAGCAGTACTTC. This gives the protein CASSLSSPGTVGREQYF. Complete variable domain (other parts from reference TRBV18 and TRBJ2-7): NAGVMQNPRHLVRRRGQEARLRCSPMKGHSHVYWYRQLPEEGLKFMVYLQKENIIDESGMPKERFSAEFPKEGPSILRIQQVVRGDSAAYFCASSLSSPGTVGREQYFGPGTRLTVT.

In this sample, this clone turned up once. The rearrangement uses TRBV7-8 and TRBJ1-3, with D maybe TRBD1 (6 bases). Germline assignment: CDR1 SGHVS and CDR2 FQNEAQ. Trimming shortened V by 4 bases and J by 0 bases, and 13 bases separated the two germline ends. The CDR3 is made up of 16 amino acids. This CDR3 is CASSWTRGFSGNTIYF. In DNA form, the CDR3 reads TGTGCCAGCAGCTGGACCAGGGGATTCTCTGGAAACACCATATATTTT.

This chain connects TRBV3-1 (or the pseudogene TRBV3-2) to TRBJ2-2; D uncertain. Germline V gives CDR1 LGHDT, CDR2 YNNKEL (reference sequence). CDR3 length: 14 amino acids. V gave up 2 bases and J gave up 6 bases, with 10 bases separating them. CDR3 nucleotide sequence: TGTGCCAGCAGCCAATTTCGACAATCCGGGGAGCTGTTTTTT. As protein: CASSQFRQSGELFF.

This chain links TRBV6-2 or TRBV6-3 with TRBJ1-2; 8 nucleotides agree with TRBD1. The ends lost 4 bases at V and 2 bases at J; junction bases unmatched: 6. The CDR3 has 15 residues. Germline V CDR1 and CDR2: MNHEY, SVGEGT. The CDR3 region is CASSSGTGRNYGYTF. CDR3 in DNA: TGTGCCAGCAGTTCGGGGACAGGACGAAACTATGGCTACACCTTC.

This clone has a handful of counts. The chain carries TRBV5-1 and TRBJ1-6; TRBD1 aligns across 12 bases. Losses at the gene ends were 6 bases for V and 7 bases for J; bases not matched to a gene: 5. This CDR3 is 15 amino acids long. Germline CDR1 reads SGHRS; CDR2 reads YFSETQ. The CDR3 protein is CASTQGQGANSPLHF. The CDR3 region has the DNA TGCGCCAGCACCCAGGGACAGGGGGCGAATTCACCCCTCCACTTT.

This clone was picked up a small number of times. The V call is TRBV2, the J call TRBJ2-3, with TRBD2 matching 10 bases. The CDR3 has 16 residues. Germline V gene lookup returns CDR1 SNHLY and CDR2 FYNNEI. V shed 6 bases and J 1 base; nucleotides not matched to a gene: 7. The CDR3 loop reads CASRRAGGGRTDTQYF. CDR3 DNA sequence: TGTGCCAGCAGAAGAGCGGGGGGGGGCCGCACAGATACGCAGTATTTT.

V gene TRBV4-1 combines with J gene TRBJ2-2, with D uncertain. Trimming pared 1 base from V and 0 bases from J, leaving 9 bases between. CDR3 size: 16 residues. CDR1 and CDR2 (germline): MGHRA, YSYEKL. The CDR3 region is CASSQGHTANTGELFF. CDR3 sequence (DNA): TGCGCCAGCAGCCAAGGACACACCGCGAACACCGGGGAGCTGTTTTTT.

The genes are TRBV9 and TRBJ2-1; the match to TRBD2 covers 8 bases. The CDR3 has 16 residues. Per germline, CDR1 SGDLS and CDR2 YYNGEE. V lost 0 bases, J lost 3 bases, and 5 bases stayed unmatched. The CDR3 region is CASSVGGGLGYNEQFF. DNA of the CDR3: TGTGCCAGCAGCGTAGGGGGGGGACTAGGCTACAATGAGCAGTTCTTC.

V is TRBV28 and J is TRBJ2-2; no reliable D call. Between the trimmed V and J ends, which lost 3 bases and 5 bases, there was a span of 10 bases. The germline gives CDR1 MDHEN, CDR2 SYDVKM. The CDR3 runs 14 residues. The CDR3 sequence is CASSFFRQTGELFF. CDR3 bases: TGTGCCAGCAGTTTCTTCAGGCAGACCGGGGAGCTGTTTTTT.

The CDR3 here is CASSLRTITSGRAERTDTQYF. The CDR3 coding sequence is TGTGCCAGCTCACTACGGACTATAACCAGCGGGAGGGCCGAGCGCACAGATACGCAGTATTTT. This chain joins TRBV18 and TRBJ2-3, with 10 bases that match TRBD2. Germline lookup yields CDR1 KGHSH and CDR2 LQKENI. V dropped 4 bases and J dropped 1; count of bases not matched to a gene: 20. The CDR3 sequence is 21 residues long.

The chain recombines TRBV27 with TRBJ2-1; tentative D call: TRBD1 (6 bases). Germline lookup yields CDR1 MNHEY and CDR2 SMNVEV (reference sequence). V was trimmed by 1 base and J by 6 bases, leaving 16 bases between them. The CDR3 extends over 16 amino acids. The CDR3 here is CASSLLRQVRSNEQFF. The CDR3 nucleotides are TGTGCCAGCAGTTTATTAAGACAGGTGAGGTCCAATGAGCAGTTCTTC.

This clone was detected once. The J gene is TRBJ2-3, the V gene TRBV6-5; D is perhaps TRBD1 (6 bases). The CDR3 totals 14 residues. Germline assignment: CDR1 MNHEY and CDR2 SVGAGI. V was cut by 6 bases and J by 6 bases, with 16 bases left in between. The CDR3 loop is CASSTDRQTDTQYF. As DNA, the CDR3 is TGTGCCAGCAGCACCGACAGGCAAACGGATACGCAGTATTTT.

This clone was seen a single time. The chain carries TRBV6-6 and TRBJ2-7; 8 bases fit TRBD1. Germline V gene lookup returns CDR1 MNHNY and CDR2 SVGAGI (reference sequence). The CDR3 has 14 amino acids. Germline trimming cut 2 bases from V and 2 bases from J; bases unmatched to any gene: 2. The CDR3: CASSYGTGAYEQYF. CDR3 nucleotides: TGTGCCAGCAGTTACGGGACAGGCGCCTACGAGCAGTACTTC.